These T cell receptor beta chains were read from a single sample in a study of blood T cell repertoires in COVID-19. Profiled with immunoSEQ multiplex PCR; TCRdb holds only in-frame clones, not every one. The top ten hold approximately 4.5% of the sample, which has hundreds of thousands of clones, around 84% seen once. Sequencing was performed on PBMCs or T cells enriched from blood (not recorded which). The receptors come from a man under 40 with acute COVID-19. The CDR3 runs from the conserved cysteine through the conserved F or W. Fields, in order: clone size, J gene, V gene, D gene, CDR3 DNA, CDR3 protein. The D gene is left open where the match is weak. Size values are once, few and many counts, or a class for expanded clones, and some rows have none.

size: few; J: TRBJ1-2; V: TRBV11-3; D: .; DNA: TGTGCCAGCAGCTTAGGAGGCACCTATGGCTATGGCTACACCTTC; CDR3: CASSLGGTYGYGYTF
size: few; J: TRBJ2-1; V: TRBV6-6; D: TRBD1; DNA: TGTGCCAGCAGTCCCAGACAGGGGAATTACAATGAGCAGTTCTTC; CDR3: CASSPRQGNYNEQFF
size: .; J: TRBJ1-5; V: TRBV29-1; D: TRBD1; DNA: TGCAGCGCAACAGGGGGCGCCGGACAGCCCCAGCATTTT; CDR3: CSATGGAGQPQHF
size: .; J: TRBJ1-4; V: TRBV11-3; D: TRBD1; DNA: TGTGCCAGCAGTCTACCGGGACAGGAGGATGAAAAACTGTTTTTT; CDR3: CASSLPGQEDEKLFF
size: .; J: TRBJ2-5; V: TRBV27; D: TRBD2; DNA: TGTGCCAGCAGTTGGAGGGACGGGAGGTCAGAGACCCAGTACTTC; CDR3: CASSWRDGRSETQYF
size: .; J: TRBJ1-4; V: TRBV19; D: .; DNA: TGTGCCAGTAGTATAGGACAGGAATTCAATGAAAAACTGTTTTTT; CDR3: CASSIGQEFNEKLFF
size: .; J: TRBJ1-5; V: TRBV2; D: .; DNA: TGTGCCACCCACCTGAATGGGGGCGGTCAGCCCCAGCATTTT; CDR3: CATHLNGGGQPQHF
size: few; J: TRBJ2-2; V: TRBV4-2; D: .; DNA: TGTGCCAGCAGCCCCGAGGGGGACACCGGGGAGCTGTTTTTT; CDR3: CASSPEGDTGELFF
size: .; J: TRBJ2-1; V: TRBV28; D: TRBD2; DNA: TGTGCCAGCAGTTGGGAGGGATACCCCTCCTACAATGAGCAGTTCTTC; CDR3: CASSWEGYPSYNEQFF
size: .; J: TRBJ2-2; V: TRBV19; D: .; DNA: TGTGCCAGTAGTATGGTCCAGGGGAACGGGGAGCTGTTTTTT; CDR3: CASSMVQGNGELFF
size: .; J: TRBJ2-2; V: TRBV24-1; D: TRBD1; DNA: TGTGCCACCAGTGAACTTTCAGGGGGAACCGGGGAGCTGTTTTTT; CDR3: CATSELSGGTGELFF
size: few; J: TRBJ2-2; V: TRBV19; D: .; DNA: TGTGCCAGTAGTTCCCGAGGACGGGGCACCGGGGAGCTGTTTTTT; CDR3: CASSSRGRGTGELFF
size: few; J: TRBJ1-2; V: TRBV6-5; D: TRBD1; DNA: TGTGCCAGCAGTCACAGGGGGAGTAACTATGGCTACACCTTC; CDR3: CASSHRGSNYGYTF
size: once; J: TRBJ1-1; V: TRBV6-5; D: .; DNA: TGTGCCAGCAGAGAGACAGGCGGTGGCACTGAAGCTTTCTTT; CDR3: CASRETGGGTEAFF
size: once; J: TRBJ1-5; V: TRBV28; D: TRBD1; DNA: TGTGCCAGCAGTCCCTACAGGGGGAATCAGCCCCAGCATTTT; CDR3: CASSPYRGNQPQHF
size: few; J: TRBJ1-2; V: TRBV5-1; D: .; DNA: TGCGCCAGCAGCCCCGGACAGTCTTATGGCTACACCTTC; CDR3: CASSPGQSYGYTF
size: .; J: TRBJ2-4; V: TRBV28; D: .; DNA: TGTGCCAGCACCCCAACCGTTGTCGGAGCCAAAAACATTCAGTACTTC; CDR3: CASTPTVVGAKNIQYF
size: .; J: TRBJ2-5; V: TRBV2; D: .; DNA: TGTGCCAGCCGTGACGGGGAGTACCAAGAGACCCAGTACTTC; CDR3: CASRDGEYQETQYF
size: .; J: TRBJ1-4; V: TRBV19; D: TRBD1; DNA: TGTGCCAGTAGTCCCCGGGACAGCTCTAATGAAAAACTGTTTTTT; CDR3: CASSPRDSSNEKLFF
size: .; J: TRBJ1-2; V: TRBV19; D: TRBD1; DNA: TGTGCCAGTAGTGTGGGACAGGGCGACTATGGCTACACCTTC; CDR3: CASSVGQGDYGYTF
size: .; J: TRBJ1-5; V: TRBV5-1; D: TRBD1; DNA: TGCGCCAGCAGCTGGGGACAGGGAGACAATCAGCCCCAGCATTTT; CDR3: CASSWGQGDNQPQHF
size: .; J: TRBJ1-1; V: TRBV6-4; D: .; DNA: TGTGCCAGCAGTGTACAGATGAACACTGAAGCTTTCTTT; CDR3: CASSVQMNTEAFF
size: .; J: TRBJ1-4; V: TRBV28; D: TRBD1; DNA: TGTGCCAGCAGTTTAACGGGGACAGGGGTTGAAAAACTGTTTTTT; CDR3: CASSLTGTGVEKLFF
size: .; J: TRBJ1-4; V: TRBV6-6; D: TRBD1; DNA: TGTGCCAGCAGTCAGGATAGACAGGACAGGGTAATTAGAGCTAATGAAAAACTGTTTTTT; CDR3: CASSQDRQDRVIRANEKLFF
size: .; J: TRBJ2-2; V: TRBV10-2; D: TRBD2; DNA: TGCGCCAGCAGTGAGGGACTAGCGGGGGGTTGGACCGGGGAGCTGTTTTTT; CDR3: CASSEGLAGGWTGELFF
size: .; J: TRBJ1-1; V: TRBV5-6; D: TRBD1; DNA: TGTGCCAGCAGCCCCGGACAGGGATGGAACACTGAAGCTTTCTTT; CDR3: CASSPGQGWNTEAFF
size: .; J: TRBJ1-3; V: TRBV5-1; D: .; DNA: TGCGCCAGCAGCCCGGACACCTTCTCTGGAAACACCATATATTTT; CDR3: CASSPDTFSGNTIYF
size: .; J: TRBJ1-1; V: TRBV5-1; D: .; DNA: TGCGCCAGCAGCCCGGACATGAACACTGAAGCTTTCTTT; CDR3: CASSPDMNTEAFF
size: .; J: TRBJ1-2; V: TRBV15; D: .; DNA: TGTGCCACCAGCAAAGAGCAGGGAGGCTATGGCTACACCTTC; CDR3: CATSKEQGGYGYTF
size: .; J: TRBJ1-5; V: TRBV5-1; D: .; DNA: TGCGCCAGCAGCTTGGCCAAGGACGAGGGAGATCCTCAGCCCCAGCATTTT; CDR3: CASSLAKDEGDPQPQHF
size: once; J: TRBJ1-6; V: TRBV9; D: .; DNA: TGTGCCAGCAGCGCCGCAGGGGATTCACCCCTCCACTTT; CDR3: CASSAAGDSPLHF
size: .; J: TRBJ2-3; V: TRBV11-2; D: TRBD2; DNA: TGTGCCAGCAGCAGACGGGGGGGCGCCGCAGATACGCAGTATTTT; CDR3: CASSRRGGAADTQYF
size: .; J: TRBJ1-3; V: TRBV30; D: .; DNA: TGTGCCTGGAGCGGACAGTGGATCTCCGGAAACACCATATATTTT; CDR3: CAWSGQWISGNTIYF
size: .; J: TRBJ1-6; V: TRBV5-1; D: .; DNA: TGCGCCAGCAGCTTGGCCATTTCGGGGGGCAGTAATTCACCCCTCCACTTT; CDR3: CASSLAISGGSNSPLHF
size: .; J: TRBJ1-1; V: TRBV25-1; D: .; DNA: TGTGCCAGCATCAGTGGGACAAGCACTGAAGCTTTCTTT; CDR3: CASISGTSTEAFF
size: .; J: TRBJ1-3; V: TRBV7-2; D: TRBD1; DNA: TGTGCCAGCAGCATAGACAGGGAACGGAAATTAGCCTTT; CDR3: CASSIDRERKLAF
size: .; J: TRBJ2-2; V: TRBV5-5; D: .; DNA: TGTGCCAGCAGCTTTGGGGGGGCCCTGAACACCGGGGAGCTGTTTTTT; CDR3: CASSFGGALNTGELFF
size: .; J: TRBJ1-1; V: TRBV5-4; D: .; DNA: TGTGCCAGCAGCTTGCAGGGTTGGAACACTGAAGCTTTCTTT; CDR3: CASSLQGWNTEAFF
size: once; J: TRBJ1-2; V: TRBV4-1; D: .; DNA: TGCGCCAGCAGCCCAAGAGTGGCGGTCGACTATGGCTACACCTTC; CDR3: CASSPRVAVDYGYTF
size: .; J: TRBJ2-1; V: TRBV19; D: TRBD2; DNA: TGTGCCAGTAGTACGACCAGGGATGGGGGGGAGTACAATGAGCAGTTCTTC; CDR3: CASSTTRDGGEYNEQFF
size: .; J: TRBJ1-5; V: TRBV4-3; D: .; DNA: TGCGCCAGCCGGCGGACAGTTGATAGCAATCAGCCCCAGCATTTT; CDR3: CASRRTVDSNQPQHF
size: .; J: TRBJ1-2; V: TRBV5-1; D: .; DNA: TGCGCCAGCAGCGCCACAAGAACATCACCCGATGGCTACACCTTC; CDR3: CASSATRTSPDGYTF
size: .; J: TRBJ1-1; V: TRBV5-8; D: .; DNA: TGTGCCAGCAGCCCCAACCATCAGGGTCTCGCTGAAGCTTTCTTT; CDR3: CASSPNHQGLAEAFF
size: .; J: TRBJ1-3; V: TRBV19; D: .; DNA: TGTGCCAGTAGTATGGTGGGAGCCGGAAACACCATATATTTT; CDR3: CASSMVGAGNTIYF
size: .; J: TRBJ2-1; V: TRBV24-1; D: .; DNA: TGTGCCACCAGTACCCGTTGGGGGGGGGCGGTCGATGAGCAGTTCTTC; CDR3: CATSTRWGGAVDEQFF
size: once; J: TRBJ2-3; V: TRBV7-6; D: TRBD2; DNA: TGTGCCAGCAGCCCCTGGGGGACTAGCGGGAGCTCCGATACGCAGTATTTT; CDR3: CASSPWGTSGSSDTQYF
size: .; J: TRBJ2-1; V: TRBV24-1; D: TRBD1; DNA: TGTGCCACCAGTGACTCTTTTCAGACAGGGAGCTCCTACAATGAGCAGTTCTTC; CDR3: CATSDSFQTGSSYNEQFF
size: .; J: TRBJ2-1; V: TRBV13; D: TRBD1; DNA: TGTGCCAGCAGCTTACGACAGGGAAAATACAATGAGCAGTTCTTC; CDR3: CASSLRQGKYNEQFF
size: .; J: TRBJ1-4; V: TRBV28; D: TRBD1; DNA: TGTGCCACGACCCGGGACAGGGAAAAACTGTTTTTT; CDR3: CATTRDREKLFF
size: .; J: TRBJ1-2; V: TRBV7-2; D: TRBD1; DNA: TGTGCCAGCAGCCCGGGACAGGGTCTTGGCTACACCTTC; CDR3: CASSPGQGLGYTF
size: .; J: TRBJ1-2; V: TRBV5-1; D: .; DNA: TGCGCCAGCAGCTTGGTCTCGGAGGGCTACACCTTC; CDR3: CASSLVSEGYTF
size: .; J: TRBJ1-6; V: TRBV6-5; D: .; DNA: TGTGCCAGCAGTCCTAGCGGGAATTCACCCCTCCACTTT; CDR3: CASSPSGNSPLHF
size: .; J: TRBJ1-1; V: TRBV5-6; D: .; DNA: TGTGCCAGCAGCTTGGTGGGGACTGGTGCTTTCTTT; CDR3: CASSLVGTGAFF
size: .; J: TRBJ1-2; V: TRBV27; D: TRBD1; DNA: TGTGCCAGCAGGGGGACAGGGAATAACTATGGCTACACCTTC; CDR3: CASRGTGNNYGYTF
size: .; J: TRBJ1-2; V: TRBV3-1/TRBV3-2; D: .; DNA: TGTGCCAGCAGCCCTAGGGGGTCAATCTATGGCTACACCTTC; CDR3: CASSPRGSIYGYTF
size: .; J: TRBJ2-6; V: TRBV5-5; D: .; DNA: TGTGCCAGCAGCTTCCCTGTCTCTGGGGCCAACGTCCTGACTTTC; CDR3: CASSFPVSGANVLTF
size: .; J: TRBJ1-1; V: TRBV28; D: .; DNA: TGTGCCAGCAGTCGCGACACCAGGGCACCCGCTTTCTTT; CDR3: CASSRDTRAPAFF
size: .; J: TRBJ2-2; V: TRBV28; D: TRBD2; DNA: TGTGCCAGCATAGAGACCGGGACTAGCGACACCGGGGAGCTGTTTTTT; CDR3: CASIETGTSDTGELFF
size: .; J: TRBJ2-2; V: TRBV12-5; D: .; DNA: TGTGCTAGTGGTTTACGGGTTCCCGGGGAGCTGTTTTTT; CDR3: CASGLRVPGELFF
size: .; J: TRBJ2-1; V: TRBV11-3; D: TRBD2; DNA: TGTGCCAGCAGCCGTGATACGCAGACTAGCGGGGGAACGGGGCAGTTCTTC; CDR3: CASSRDTQTSGGTGQFF